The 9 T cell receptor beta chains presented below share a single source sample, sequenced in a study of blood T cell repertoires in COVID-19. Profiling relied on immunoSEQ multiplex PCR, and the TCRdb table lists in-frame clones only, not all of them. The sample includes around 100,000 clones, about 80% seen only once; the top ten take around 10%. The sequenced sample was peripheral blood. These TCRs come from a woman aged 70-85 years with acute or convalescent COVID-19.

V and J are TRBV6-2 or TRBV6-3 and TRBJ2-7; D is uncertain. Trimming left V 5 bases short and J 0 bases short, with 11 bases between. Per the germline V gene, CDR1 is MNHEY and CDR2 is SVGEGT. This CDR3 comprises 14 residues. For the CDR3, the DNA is TGTGCCAGCAGTCTCAACGGTCCCTCCTACGAGCAGTACGTC. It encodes CASSLNGPSYEQYV.

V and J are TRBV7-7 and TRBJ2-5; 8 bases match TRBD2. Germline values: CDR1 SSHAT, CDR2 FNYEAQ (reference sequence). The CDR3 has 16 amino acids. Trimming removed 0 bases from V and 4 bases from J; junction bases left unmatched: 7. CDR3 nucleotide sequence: TGTGCCAGCAGCTTAGCGAAAAATAGCGGGGTAGAGACCCAGTACTTC. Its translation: CASSLAKNSGVETQYF. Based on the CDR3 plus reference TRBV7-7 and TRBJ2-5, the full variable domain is GAGVSQSPRYKVTKRGQDVTLRCDPISSHATLYWYQQALGQGPEFLTYFNYEAQPDKSGLPSDRFSAERPEGSISTLTIQRTEQRDSAMYRCASSLAKNSGVETQYFGPGTRLLVL.

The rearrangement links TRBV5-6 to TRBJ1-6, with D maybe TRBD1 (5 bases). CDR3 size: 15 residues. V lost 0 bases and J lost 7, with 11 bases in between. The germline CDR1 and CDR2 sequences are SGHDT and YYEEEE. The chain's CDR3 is CASSLGRVTNSPLHF. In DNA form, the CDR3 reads TGTGCCAGCAGCTTGGGCAGGGTCACAAATTCACCCCTCCACTTT.

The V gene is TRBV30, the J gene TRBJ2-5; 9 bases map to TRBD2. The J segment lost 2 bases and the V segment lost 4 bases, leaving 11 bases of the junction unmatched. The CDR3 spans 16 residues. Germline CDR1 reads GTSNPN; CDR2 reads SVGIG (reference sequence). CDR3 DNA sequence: TGTGCCTGGAATAATAATCCTAGCGGGGTGCAAGAGACCCAGTACTTC. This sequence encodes CAWNNNPSGVQETQYF.

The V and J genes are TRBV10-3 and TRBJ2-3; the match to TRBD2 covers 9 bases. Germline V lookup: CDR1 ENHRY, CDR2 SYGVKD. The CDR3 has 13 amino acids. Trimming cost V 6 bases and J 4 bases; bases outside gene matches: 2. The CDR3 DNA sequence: TGTGCCATCAGAGGGACTAGCCCAGATACGCAGTATTTT. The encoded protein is CAIRGTSPDTQYF.

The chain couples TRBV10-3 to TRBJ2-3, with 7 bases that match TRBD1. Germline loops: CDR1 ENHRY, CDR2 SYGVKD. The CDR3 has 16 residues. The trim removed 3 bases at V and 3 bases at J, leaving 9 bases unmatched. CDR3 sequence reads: CAISDTRDSATDTQYF. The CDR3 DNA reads TGTGCCATCAGTGACACCAGGGACAGCGCAACAGATACGCAGTATTTT.

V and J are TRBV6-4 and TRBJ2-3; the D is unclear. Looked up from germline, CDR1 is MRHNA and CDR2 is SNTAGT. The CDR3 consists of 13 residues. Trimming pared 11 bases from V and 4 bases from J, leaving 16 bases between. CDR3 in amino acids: CAGSAAVADTQYF. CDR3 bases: TGTGCCGGATCCGCCGCGGTCGCAGATACGCAGTATTTT.

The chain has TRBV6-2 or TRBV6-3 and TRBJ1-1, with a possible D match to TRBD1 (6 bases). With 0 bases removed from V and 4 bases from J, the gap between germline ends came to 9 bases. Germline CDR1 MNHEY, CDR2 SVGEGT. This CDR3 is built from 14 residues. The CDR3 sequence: CASSYSGASTEAFF. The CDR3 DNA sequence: TGTGCCAGCAGTTACTCGGGGGCCAGCACTGAAGCTTTCTTT.

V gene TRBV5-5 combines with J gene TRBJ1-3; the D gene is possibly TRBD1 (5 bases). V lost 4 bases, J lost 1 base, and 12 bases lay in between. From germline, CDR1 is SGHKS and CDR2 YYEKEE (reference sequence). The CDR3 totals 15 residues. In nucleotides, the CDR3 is TGTGCCAGCAGCCGAAGCCAGGGTTCTGGAAACACCATATATTTT. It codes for CASSRSQGSGNTIYF.